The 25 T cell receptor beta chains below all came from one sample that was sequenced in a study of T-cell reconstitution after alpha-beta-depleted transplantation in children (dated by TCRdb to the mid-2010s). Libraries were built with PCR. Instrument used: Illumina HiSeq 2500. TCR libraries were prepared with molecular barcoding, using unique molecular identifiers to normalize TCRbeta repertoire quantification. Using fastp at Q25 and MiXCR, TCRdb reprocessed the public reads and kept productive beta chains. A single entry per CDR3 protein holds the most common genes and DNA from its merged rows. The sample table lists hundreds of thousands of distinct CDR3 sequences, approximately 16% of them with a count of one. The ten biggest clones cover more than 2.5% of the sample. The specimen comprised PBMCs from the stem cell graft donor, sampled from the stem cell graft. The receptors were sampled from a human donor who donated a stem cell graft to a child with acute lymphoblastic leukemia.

CDR3 coding DNA: TGCAGTGCTAGAGAGCGGGTCCGGGCTACCTACGAGCAGTACTTC. Protein: CSARERVRATYEQYF. The chain links TRBV20-1 to TRBJ2-7, with D possibly TRBD2 on 5 matching bases. Trimming shortened V by 0 bases and J by 2 bases, and 14 bases separated the two germline ends. The length of the CDR3 is 15 residues. The V gene's germline CDR1 is DFQATT and CDR2 SNEGSKA (reference sequence).

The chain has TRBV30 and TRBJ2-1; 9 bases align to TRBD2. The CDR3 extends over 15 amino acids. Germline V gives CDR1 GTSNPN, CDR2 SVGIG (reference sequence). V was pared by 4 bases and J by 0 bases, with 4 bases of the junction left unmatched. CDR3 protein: CAWTSGVSSYNEQFF. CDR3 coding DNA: TGTGCCTGGACTAGCGGGGTTAGCTCCTACAATGAGCAGTTCTTC.

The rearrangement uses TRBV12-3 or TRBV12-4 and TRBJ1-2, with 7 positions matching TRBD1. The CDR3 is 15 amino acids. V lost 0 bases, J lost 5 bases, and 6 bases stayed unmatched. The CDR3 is CASSLAQGDVYGYTF. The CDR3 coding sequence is TGTGCCAGCAGTTTAGCGCAGGGGGATGTATATGGCTACACCTTC.

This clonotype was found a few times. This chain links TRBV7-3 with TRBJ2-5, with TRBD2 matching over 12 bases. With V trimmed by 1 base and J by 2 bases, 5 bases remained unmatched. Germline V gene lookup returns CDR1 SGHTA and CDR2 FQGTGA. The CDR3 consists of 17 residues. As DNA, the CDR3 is TGTGCCAGCAGCTTAAGTTCTAGCGGGAGGGGTCAAGAGACCCAGTACTTC. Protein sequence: CASSLSSSGRGQETQYF.

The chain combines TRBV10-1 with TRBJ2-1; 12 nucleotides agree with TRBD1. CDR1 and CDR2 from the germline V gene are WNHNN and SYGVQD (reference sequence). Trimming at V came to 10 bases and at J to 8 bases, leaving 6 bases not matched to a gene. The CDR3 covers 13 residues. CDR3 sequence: CATTGTGGHEQFF. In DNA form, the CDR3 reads TGCGCCACCACCGGGACAGGGGGCCATGAGCAGTTCTTC.

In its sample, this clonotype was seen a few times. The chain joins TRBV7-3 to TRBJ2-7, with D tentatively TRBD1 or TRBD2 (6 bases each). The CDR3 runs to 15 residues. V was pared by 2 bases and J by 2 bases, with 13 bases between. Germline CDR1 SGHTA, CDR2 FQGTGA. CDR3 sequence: CASSLGWGAPYEQYF. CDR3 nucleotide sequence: TGTGCCAGCAGCTTAGGCTGGGGGGCGCCCTACGAGCAGTACTTC.

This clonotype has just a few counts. CDR3 residues: CASSQDSRSYGYTF. The CDR3 nucleotides are TGTGCCAGCAGCCAAGATTCACGGAGCTATGGCTACACCTTC. This rearrangement joins TRBV14 to TRBJ1-2, with D unclear. Trimming cost V 0 bases and J 4 bases, with 9 bases left between them. The CDR3 runs to 14 residues. Per germline, CDR1 SGHDN and CDR2 FVKESK. The full variable domain, with the rest looked up from reference TRBV14 and TRBJ1-2, is EAGVTQFPSHSVIEKGQTVTLRCDPISGHDNLYWYRRVMGKEIKFLLHFVKESKQDESGMPNNRFLAERTGGTYSTLKVQPAELEDSGVYFCASSQDSRSYGYTFGSGTRLTVV.

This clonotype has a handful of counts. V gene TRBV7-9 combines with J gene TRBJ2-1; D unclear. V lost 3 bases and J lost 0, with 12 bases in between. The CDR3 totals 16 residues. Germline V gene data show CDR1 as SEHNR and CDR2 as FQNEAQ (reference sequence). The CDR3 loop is CASSLNPDSSYNEQFF. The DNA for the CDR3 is TGTGCCAGCAGCTTGAACCCGGATAGCTCCTACAATGAGCAGTTCTTC.

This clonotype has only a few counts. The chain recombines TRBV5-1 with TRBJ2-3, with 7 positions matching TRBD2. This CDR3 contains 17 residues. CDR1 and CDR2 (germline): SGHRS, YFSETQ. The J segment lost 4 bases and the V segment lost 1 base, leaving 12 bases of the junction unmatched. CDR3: CASSLSLAAPRADTQYF. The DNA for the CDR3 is TGCGCCAGCAGCTTGAGCCTAGCGGCACCTCGGGCAGATACGCAGTATTTT.

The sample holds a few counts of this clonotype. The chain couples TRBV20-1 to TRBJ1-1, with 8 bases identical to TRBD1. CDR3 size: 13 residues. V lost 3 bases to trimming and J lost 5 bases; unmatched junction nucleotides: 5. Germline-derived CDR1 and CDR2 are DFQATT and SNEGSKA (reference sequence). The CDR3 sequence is CSASVDRATEAFF. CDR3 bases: TGCAGTGCTAGTGTGGACAGGGCGACTGAAGCTTTCTTT.

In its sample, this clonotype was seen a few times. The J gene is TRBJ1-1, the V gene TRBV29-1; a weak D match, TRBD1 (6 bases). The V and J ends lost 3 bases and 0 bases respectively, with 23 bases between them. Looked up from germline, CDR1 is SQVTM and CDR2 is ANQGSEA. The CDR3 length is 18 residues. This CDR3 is CSVDVTPDSYIMNTEAFF. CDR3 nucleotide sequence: TGCAGCGTTGATGTAACCCCGGACAGCTACATAATGAACACTGAAGCTTTCTTT.

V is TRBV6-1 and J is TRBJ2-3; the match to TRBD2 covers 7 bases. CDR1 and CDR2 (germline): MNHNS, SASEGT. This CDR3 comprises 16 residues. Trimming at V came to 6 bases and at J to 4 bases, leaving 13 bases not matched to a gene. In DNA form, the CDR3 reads TGTGCCAGCAGCGATCCTTGGGCGGGAGAGGCAGATACGCAGTATTTT. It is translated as CASSDPWAGEADTQYF.

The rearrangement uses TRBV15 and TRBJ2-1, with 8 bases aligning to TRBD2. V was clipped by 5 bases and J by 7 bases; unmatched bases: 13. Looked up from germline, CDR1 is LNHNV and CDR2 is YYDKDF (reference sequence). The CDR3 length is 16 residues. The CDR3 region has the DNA TGTGCCACCAGCCCTAGCGGGCCCGGAGGGGGGAATGAGCAGTTCTTC. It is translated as CATSPSGPGGGNEQFF.

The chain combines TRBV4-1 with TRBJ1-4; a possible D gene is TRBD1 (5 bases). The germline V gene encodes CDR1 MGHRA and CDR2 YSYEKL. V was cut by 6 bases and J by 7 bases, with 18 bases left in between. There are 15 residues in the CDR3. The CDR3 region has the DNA TGCGCCAGCAGGACTGCCCCTTGGGGGGGTGAAAAACTGTTTTTT. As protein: CASRTAPWGGEKLFF.

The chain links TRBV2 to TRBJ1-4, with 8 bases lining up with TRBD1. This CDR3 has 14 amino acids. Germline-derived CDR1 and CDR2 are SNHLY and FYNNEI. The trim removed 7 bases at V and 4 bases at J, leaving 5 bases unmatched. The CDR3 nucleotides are TGTGCCAGCACCCAGGGGGCAGATAATGAAAAACTGTTTTTT. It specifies CASTQGADNEKLFF.

The CDR3 spells CASSDISLAGTSTDTQYF. In DNA, the CDR3 is TGTGCCAGCAGTGATATCTCCTTAGCGGGTACCAGCACAGATACGCAGTATTTT. The gene calls are TRBV2 and TRBJ2-3; 7 bases align to TRBD2. Germline loops: CDR1 SNHLY, CDR2 FYNNEI. The CDR3 runs to 18 residues. V shed 3 bases and J 0 bases; nucleotides not matched to a gene: 12.

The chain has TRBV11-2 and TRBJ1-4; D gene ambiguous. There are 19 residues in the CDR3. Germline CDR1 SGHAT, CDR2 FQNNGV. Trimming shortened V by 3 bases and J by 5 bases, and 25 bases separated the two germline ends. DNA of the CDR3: TGTGCCAGCAGCTTCGGGAAGTATAGTCTGAGAACTTTCAATGAAAAACTGTTTTTT. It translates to CASSFGKYSLRTFNEKLFF.

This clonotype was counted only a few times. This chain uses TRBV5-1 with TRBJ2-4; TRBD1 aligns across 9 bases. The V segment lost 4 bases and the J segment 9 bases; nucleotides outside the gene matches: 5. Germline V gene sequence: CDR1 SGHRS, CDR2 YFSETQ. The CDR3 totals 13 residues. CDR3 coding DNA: TGCGCCAGCAGCCTACCGGGACAGGGCATTCAGTACTTC. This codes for CASSLPGQGIQYF.

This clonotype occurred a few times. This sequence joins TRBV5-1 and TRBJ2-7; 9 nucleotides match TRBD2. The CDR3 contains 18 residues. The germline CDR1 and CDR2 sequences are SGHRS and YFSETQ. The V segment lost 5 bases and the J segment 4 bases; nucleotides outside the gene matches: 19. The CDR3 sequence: CASRRPPPVVAGVYEQYF. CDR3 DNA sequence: TGCGCCAGCAGACGACCTCCCCCCGTGGTAGCGGGAGTGTACGAGCAGTACTTC.

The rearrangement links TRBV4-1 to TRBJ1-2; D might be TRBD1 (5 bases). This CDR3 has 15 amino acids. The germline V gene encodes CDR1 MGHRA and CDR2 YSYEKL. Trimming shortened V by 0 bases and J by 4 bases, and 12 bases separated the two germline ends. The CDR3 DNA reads TGCGCCAGCAGCCAAGATGGGGGGATGGGCTATGGCTACACCTTC. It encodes CASSQDGGMGYGYTF.

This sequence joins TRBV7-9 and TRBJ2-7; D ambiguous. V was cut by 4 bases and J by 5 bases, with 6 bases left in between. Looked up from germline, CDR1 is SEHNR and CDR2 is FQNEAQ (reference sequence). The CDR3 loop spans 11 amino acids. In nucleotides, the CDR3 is TGTGCCAGCAGCTCCAGGAACGAGCAGTACTTC. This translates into CASSSRNEQYF.

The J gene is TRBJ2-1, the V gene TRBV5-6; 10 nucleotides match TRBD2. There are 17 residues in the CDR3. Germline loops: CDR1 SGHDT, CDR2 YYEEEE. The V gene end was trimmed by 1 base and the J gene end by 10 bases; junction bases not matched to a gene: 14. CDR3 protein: CASSLTLAGGLGKEQFF. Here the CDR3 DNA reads TGTGCCAGCAGCTTGACCTTAGCGGGAGGCCTTGGGAAGGAGCAGTTCTTC.

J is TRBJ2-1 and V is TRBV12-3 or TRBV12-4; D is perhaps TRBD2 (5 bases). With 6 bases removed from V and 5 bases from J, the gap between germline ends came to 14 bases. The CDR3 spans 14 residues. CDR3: CASSFTGRDNEQFF. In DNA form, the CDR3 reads TGTGCCAGCAGCTTCACTGGGCGGGACAATGAGCAGTTCTTC.

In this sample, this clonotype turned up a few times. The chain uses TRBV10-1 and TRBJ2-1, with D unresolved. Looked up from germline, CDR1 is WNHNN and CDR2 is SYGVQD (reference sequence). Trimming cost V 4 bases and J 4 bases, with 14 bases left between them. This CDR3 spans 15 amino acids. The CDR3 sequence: CASSGRQYPYNEQFF. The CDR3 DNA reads TGCGCCAGCAGTGGAAGGCAATACCCGTACAATGAGCAGTTCTTC.

The CDR3 bases are TGCGCCAGCAGCCTAGGGGGGAGTACGTTCGAGTCAACTGAAGCTTTCTTT. This gives the protein CASSLGGSTFESTEAFF. This sequence joins TRBV5-1 and TRBJ1-1, with D possibly matching TRBD1 (6 bases). Germline values: CDR1 SGHRS, CDR2 YFSETQ. V lost 4 bases and J 5 bases, leaving 24 bases between the germline ends. This CDR3 is built from 17 residues.